This TCR beta chain was sequenced during a study of blood T cells in healthy people across ages. V lost 8 bases to trimming and J lost 5 bases, with 7 bases between them. The CDR3 is made up of 10 amino acids. The second PCR ran about 6 to 12 cycles with a sample-barcoded 5' primer and J-beta primers. One entry per CDR3 protein, called by TCRdb with MiXCR from the 5' RACE reads. Of roughly 1,000,000 distinct CDR3 sequences listed, around 25% are singletons. Separately, the same data were catalogued under a study of T cells of mothers and their children. That work states: Added by the second PCR's M1S primer were sample barcodes and 2-4 random nucleotides.

This clonotype was obtained from a girl aged 2 to 9 in good health. Material: blood. The chain couples TRBV12-3 or TRBV12-4 to TRBJ2-7, with D possibly TRBD2 on 6 matching bases. CDR3 sequence reads: CASAGHEQYF. CDR3 nucleotide sequence: TGTGCCAGCGCGGGGCACGAGCAGTACTTC.